This T cell receptor beta chain comes out of a study of CXCR3-negative and CXCR3-positive naive CD8 T cells. Regarding the study as a whole: Relative to CXCR3-negative naive cells, CXCR3-positive naive cells had more hydrophobic TRB CDR3s.

TRB cDNA libraries were made by UMI-labeled 5' RACE. One entry per CDR3 protein, without DNA, is what TCRdb gives after re-calling the 5' RACE reads. The ten most abundant clones cover nearly 0.5% of a sample with about 150,000 distinct CDR3 sequences. Details on this clonotype: Antigen: not known.

The clonotype originates from a human donor in good health. Some clones in this sample may be carry-over from other donors' samples. Sequencing used naive CXCR3+ CD8+ T cells from blood. The subset: CD45RO-CCR7+CD27+CD95- naive CD8+ T cells expressing CXCR3 (TNR3+).

CDR3 residues: CASSLNSGRGRSEQYF. V gene TRBV5-5 combines with J gene TRBJ2-7. Germline-derived CDR1 and CDR2 are SGHKS and YYEKEE (reference sequence). This CDR3 has 16 amino acids.